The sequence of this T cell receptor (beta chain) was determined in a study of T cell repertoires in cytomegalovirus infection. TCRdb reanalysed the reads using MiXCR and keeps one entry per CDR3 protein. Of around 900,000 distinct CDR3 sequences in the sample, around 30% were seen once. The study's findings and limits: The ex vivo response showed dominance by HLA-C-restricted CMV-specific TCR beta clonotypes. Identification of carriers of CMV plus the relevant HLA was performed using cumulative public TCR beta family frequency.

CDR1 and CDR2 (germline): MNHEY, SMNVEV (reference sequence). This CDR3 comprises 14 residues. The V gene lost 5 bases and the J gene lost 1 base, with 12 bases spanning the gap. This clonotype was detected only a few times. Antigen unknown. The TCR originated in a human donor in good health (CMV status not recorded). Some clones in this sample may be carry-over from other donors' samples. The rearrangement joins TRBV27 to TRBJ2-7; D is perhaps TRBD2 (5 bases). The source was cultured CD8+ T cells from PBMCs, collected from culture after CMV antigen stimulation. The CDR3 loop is CASSIIRDSYEQYF. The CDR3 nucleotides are TGTGCCAGCAGTATAATCCGGGATTCCTACGAGCAGTACTTC.